Listed here are 14 T cell receptor beta chains from one sample, sequenced in a study of T cells in localized non-small cell lung cancer. Profiled with immunoSEQ multiplex PCR; TCRdb holds only in-frame clones, not every one. This sample yields over 25,000 clones, of which roughly 75% are seen a single time; about 15% belongs to the top ten. The sequences come from peripheral blood, collected before any cancer treatment. These receptors came from a male donor aged 60 or over with stage III squamous cell lung carcinoma.

This chain links TRBV9 with TRBJ2-5, with D maybe TRBD2 (5 bases). Judging by the DNA end, TRBJ2-7 fits better; the J call may be wrong. CDR1 and CDR2 (germline): SGDLS, YYNGEE. CDR3 length equals 14 residues. CDR3 sequence (DNA): TGTGCCAGCAGCGTAGGCGTCGGGACCTACGAGCAGTACTTC. Translating gives CASSVGVGTYEQYF.

V usage is TRBV19 and J usage is TRBJ1-5; maybe TRBD1 (6 bases). The CDR3 extends over 16 amino acids. Between the trimmed V and J ends, which lost 3 bases and 0 bases, there was a span of 12 bases. The germline gives CDR1 LNHDA, CDR2 SQIVND (reference sequence). The CDR3, as DNA: TGTGCCAGTAGTATGGAACAGGGCCATAGCAATCAGCCCCAGCATTTT. Protein: CASSMEQGHSNQPQHF.

V and J are TRBV29-1 and TRBJ2-5; TRBD2 aligns across 11 bases. Germline V gene sequence: CDR1 SQVTM, CDR2 ANQGSEA. Unmatched junction bases numbered 11, after V lost 7 bases and J lost 4 bases. The CDR3 is made up of 15 amino acids. The CDR3, as DNA: TGCAGCGACAGGACTAGCGGGTCCCAGTCAGAGACCCAGTACTTC. Residues: CSDRTSGSQSETQYF.

The V and J genes are TRBV7-9 and TRBJ2-5; 7 bases line up with TRBD2. This CDR3 is built from 15 residues. The germline CDR1 and CDR2 sequences are SEHNR and FQNEAQ (reference sequence). Unmatched junction bases numbered 7, after V lost 5 bases and J lost 1 base. The CDR3 region is CASSLTGEGQETQYF. The CDR3 bases are TGTGCCAGCAGCCTAACCGGGGAGGGCCAAGAGACCCAGTACTTC.

The chain couples TRBV9 to TRBJ1-4; the D is unclear. The CDR3 has 16 residues. V dropped 2 bases and J dropped 8 bases, with 19 bases sitting between them. The germline CDR1 and CDR2 sequences are SGDLS and YYNGEE. This CDR3 reads CASSVAGSGFGEKLFF. CDR3 DNA: TGTGCCAGCAGCGTGGCGGGATCCGGTTTCGGAGAAAAACTGTTTTTT.

J is TRBJ2-7 and V is TRBV7-2; 8 bases agree with TRBD1. The CDR3 contains 15 residues. The germline gives CDR1 SGHTA, CDR2 FQGNSA. J was trimmed by 7 bases and V by 6 bases; bases with no gene match: 14. As DNA, the CDR3 is TGTGCCAGCAGTCTCATGCCGGGGACAGGCCAAGAGCAGTACTTC. Amino acid sequence: CASSLMPGTGQEQYF.

Of note for this clone: Different DNA sequences within this sample yield the same CDR3. This rearrangement joins TRBV7-9 to TRBJ1-1, with 7 positions matching TRBD1. Germline V CDR1 and CDR2: SEHNR, FQNEAQ (reference sequence). The junction had 1 base not matched to a gene; V was cut back by 2 bases and J by 1 base. The CDR3 totals 14 residues. In DNA form, the CDR3 reads TGTGCCAGCAGCTTACAGGGGGGGAACACTGAAGCTTTCTTT. Residues: CASSLQGGNTEAFF. The complete variable domain, with remaining parts taken from reference TRBV7-9 and TRBJ1-1, reads DTGVSQNPRHKITKRGQNVTFRCDPISEHNRLYWYRQTLGQGPEFLTYFQNEAQLEKSRLLSDRFSAERPKGSFSTLEIQRTEQGDSAMYLCASSLQGGNTEAFFGQGTRLTVV.

The chain is built from TRBV5-4 and TRBJ2-5, with 7 bases identical to TRBD1. The CDR3 is 14 residues long. The J segment lost 5 bases and the V segment lost 4 bases, leaving 8 bases of the junction unmatched. The germline V gene has CDR1 SGHNT and CDR2 YYREEE (reference sequence). The CDR3 protein is CASSPGGVRETQYF. Here the CDR3 DNA reads TGTGCCAGCAGCCCAGGGGGAGTCCGGGAGACCCAGTACTTC.

The genes are TRBV6-5 and TRBJ2-7; tentatively, D is TRBD1 (6 bases). Trimming cost V 7 bases and J 2 bases, with 15 bases left between them. The CDR3 contains 14 residues. The germline V gene has CDR1 MNHEY and CDR2 SVGAGI. CDR3 amino acids: CASIPAGAPYEQYF. Written as DNA, the CDR3 is TGTGCCAGCATTCCCGCAGGGGCCCCCTACGAGCAGTACTTC.

This clone has only a few counts. The V gene is TRBV7-2, the J gene TRBJ2-7; perhaps TRBD2 as D (6 bases). The germline V gene has CDR1 SGHTA and CDR2 FQGNSA. The CDR3 has 14 amino acids. The V gene lost 7 bases and the J gene lost 3 bases, with 16 bases spanning the gap. CDR3 in amino acids: CASNEAGSVYEQYF. The CDR3 coding sequence is TGTGCCAGCAATGAAGCCGGGAGTGTCTACGAGCAGTACTTC.

This clone was picked up a small number of times. J is TRBJ2-2 and V is TRBV9; TRBD2 agrees at 13 bases. J lost 5 bases, V lost 3 bases, and 1 base had no gene match. The CDR3 is 15 residues long. In germline, CDR1 is SGDLS, CDR2 YYNGEE. Here the CDR3 reads CASSGTSGRTGELFF. In nucleotides, the CDR3 is TGTGCCAGCAGCGGGACTAGCGGGAGAACCGGGGAGCTGTTTTTT.

This clone was counted between two and nine times. This rearrangement joins TRBV6-6 to TRBJ1-5; the match to TRBD1 covers 10 bases. V shed 7 bases, J shed 6 bases, and the junction held 6 bases outside the gene matches. There are 14 residues in the CDR3. Germline values: CDR1 MNHNY, CDR2 SVGAGI (reference sequence). The CDR3 DNA follows: TGTGCCAGCACCCGGACAGGGGGTTTTCAGCCCCAGCATTTT. Protein: CASTRTGGFQPQHF.

CDR3 region: CASSSQDRGREKLFF. DNA for the CDR3: TGTGCCAGCAGCTCTCAGGACAGGGGCCGTGAAAAACTGTTTTTT. This chain uses TRBV5-4 with TRBJ1-4, with TRBD1 identical over 9 bases. Germline V CDR1 and CDR2: SGHNT, YYREEE (reference sequence). This CDR3 region has 15 residues. Trimming at V came to 3 bases and at J to 7 bases, leaving 7 bases not matched to a gene.

The chain recombines TRBV6-5 with TRBJ1-2; TRBD1 matches at 11 bases. Trimming took 6 bases from V and 6 from J; bases not matched to a gene: 9. Per germline, CDR1 MNHEY and CDR2 SVGAGI. The CDR3 consists of 15 residues. CDR3 DNA: TGTGCCAGCAGGGGGACAGGGGGAAAGGGTGATGGCTACACCTTC. Its protein is CASRGTGGKGDGYTF.